This T cell receptor beta chain emerged from a study of identical twins (dated by TCRdb to the mid-2010s). Regarding the complete study: TCR alpha and beta repertoires from monozygotic twins, unrelated adults of various ages and cord blood were deep-sequenced to test whether fetal clonotypes persist. To rule out contamination, replicate twin experiments were performed at different times with different library preparation protocols. Results and caveats for the whole study, not just this receptor: Abundant cord blood beta clonotypes had fewer insertions, young adult naive repertoires showed a similar but weaker trend, and memory repertoires showed no such trend. Zero-insertion analyses could be partly confounded by invariant T cells such as MAIT and iNKT, though diverse VJ usage argued against such confounding for most clonotypes. In monozygotic twins, out-of-frame TCR alpha sharing was systematically underestimated by recombination models, although the models agreed with sharing between unrelated individuals. Because the same donors could not be followed over many years, the conclusions depended on cross-sectional statistical analysis. Compared with coincidental sharing between unrelated individuals, out-of-frame TCR alpha sequences shared between twins had an excess of sequences with low generation probability. A weaker excess of twin sharing was found in beta out-of-frame sequences because the signal-to-noise ratio was lowered by fewer shared sequences.

The CDR3 numbers 16 residues from cysteine through phenylalanine. The retained sequence is limited to the CDR3, 48 bases, with the frame set at the first base. The germline V gene yields SGHRS for CDR1 and YFSETQ for CDR2. For this chain, trimming is 0 bases at the V end and 2 bases at the J end, and the number of junction bases without a gene match is 5. This clonotype has at least ten counts. No cognate antigen has been identified for it. Nothing much larger sits one base from this clone, and base qualities are not available. Library prep was done by 5' RACE. TCRdb records Illumina HiSeq 2000 as the sequencer. A universal primer binding site was added through template switching, and the final cDNA carried a unique molecular identifier so that TCR cDNA molecules could be counted accurately. Specific primers in the conserved constant-segment region were used to synthesize first-strand cDNA for TCR alpha and beta chains. To control for contamination, every cDNA library carried two barcodes: a SMART-Mk sample barcode plus Illumina barcodes. TruSeq adapter sequences along with Illumina sample barcodes were introduced in two successive PCR steps. The Illumina HiSeq platform was used with custom primers to sequence TCR alpha and beta cDNA libraries. The published analysis was carried out like this. MiGEC was used to process raw reads and extract unique molecular identifiers, and MiXCR was used to find CDR3 positions. Recombination models were inferred per individual with the repgenHMM and IGoR tools using an EM algorithm. The tcR package in R was used for shared clonotype analysis, with sharing normalized by the product of cloneset sizes. To study raw recombination without the effects of thymic and clonal selection, out-of-frame nonproductive sequences were analyzed. The public sequencing data were trimmed at Q25 with fastp and processed into clonotypes with MiXCR by TCRdb, which kept only in-frame beta chains. Entries are consolidated by CDR3 protein sequence, retaining the most common genes and DNA. TCRdb, rather than the study authors, made the V and J calls. This sample gives some 630,000 distinct CDR3 sequences in total; less than 9% of them show up just once. Clones ranked in the top ten supply 1.6% of the sample.

Every donor in the study was a healthy Caucasian. Three pairs of female monozygotic twins, all aged about 18 to 29 years, made up the twin cohort. The RNA used for TCR libraries was isolated from peripheral blood mononuclear cells. The same sample was also used in a study of yellow fever vaccine responses in identical twins. Taken from the second paper: According to the authors, the vaccine-induced T cell response in identical twins seemed to be partly convergent and partly specific to each individual. In identical twins, the study followed T cell clones that responded to the vaccine with precision.

This clonotype was sampled from a woman between 18 and 29 years old in good health. The specimen sequenced was PBMCs. The V and J genes are TRBV5-1 and TRBJ2-7; 10 central bases correspond to TRBD2. The base sequence is TGCGCCAGCAGCTTGGGTACTAGCGGGATTACCTACGAGCAGTACTTC. It is translated as CASSLGTSGITYEQYF.